Shown below are 26 T cell receptor beta chains from a single sample sequenced in a study of CXCR3-negative and CXCR3-positive naive CD8 T cells. UMI labels and 5' RACE were used to prepare the TRB cDNA libraries. No DNA is given; TCRdb re-called the 5' RACE reads and lists each CDR3 protein once. The sample holds approximately 88,000 distinct CDR3 sequences. These TCRs are of unknown antigen specificity. Study-level results: Compared with CXCR3-negative naive cells, CXCR3-positive naive cells showed more hydrophobic TRB CDR3s.

Sequenced: naive CXCR3+ CD8+ T cells from blood. The subset denotes: CD45RO-CCR7+CD27+CD95- naive CD8+ T cells expressing CXCR3 (TNR3+). The receptors shown here come from a human donor in good health. Some clones in this sample may be carry-over from other donors' samples.

This chain links TRBV29-1 with TRBJ2-7; TCRdb's assignment of TRBD1 cannot be checked, as there is no DNA. CDR1 SQVTM and CDR2 ANQGSEA come from the germline V gene. The CDR3 has 14 amino acids. The CDR3 sequence is CSVGRQGAGYEQYF.

This chain connects TRBV12-3 or TRBV12-4 to TRBJ2-1; TCRdb returns TRBD2, unconfirmable since there is no DNA. This CDR3 contains 14 residues. This CDR3 is CASTLGLASDEQFF.

V is TRBV5-1 and J is TRBJ2-2. This CDR3 has 15 residues. Germline V gives CDR1 SGHRS, CDR2 YFSETQ. CDR3 sequence reads: CASSPRDPDTGELFF.

This chain connects TRBV5-1 to TRBJ2-7. The germline V gene encodes CDR1 SGHRS and CDR2 YFSETQ. The CDR3 contains 13 residues. The chain's CDR3 is CASSLVVGYEQYF.

CDR3 amino acids: CASSETGTSGYNEQFF. This chain joins TRBV6-4 and TRBJ2-1; TCRdb reports TRBD2, a call that lacks DNA to check it against. Looked up from germline, CDR1 is MRHNA and CDR2 is SNTAGT. The CDR3 runs to 16 residues.

The chain couples TRBV6-5 to TRBJ2-1; TCRdb lists TRBD1, though no DNA is available to test this call. The CDR3 loop spans 14 amino acids. Germline V gives CDR1 MNHEY, CDR2 SVGAGI. Here the CDR3 reads CASSYLTGYNEQFF.

This chain uses TRBV29-1 with TRBJ2-1; TCRdb indicates TRBD1, and absent DNA this call remains unverified. The CDR3 runs 11 residues. Germline V lookup: CDR1 SQVTM, CDR2 ANQGSEA. The CDR3 loop reads CSGDRYNEQFF.

The V and J genes are TRBV4-1 and TRBJ1-5. Germline V gene data show CDR1 as MGHRA and CDR2 as YSYEKL. This CDR3 is 12 amino acids long. CDR3 sequence reads: CASSQIGQPQHF.

This chain links TRBV5-1 with TRBJ2-1; absent DNA, TCRdb's TRBD1 call cannot be checked. The CDR3 spans 16 residues. The germline CDR1 and CDR2 sequences are SGHRS and YFSETQ. CDR3: CASSWPTPEIGDEQFF.

The chain links TRBV29-1 to TRBJ2-1; TCRdb's assignment of TRBD1 cannot be checked, as there is no DNA. The germline gives CDR1 SQVTM, CDR2 ANQGSEA. The CDR3 is 13 residues long. This CDR3 is CSAYGGQGNEQFF.

The chain uses TRBV4-3 and TRBJ2-1; checking the TCRdb D call of TRBD2 is not possible without DNA. The CDR3 is made up of 16 amino acids. Germline assignment: CDR1 LGHNA and CDR2 YSLEER. CDR3 sequence: CASSQDLAGGNNEQFF.

The J gene is TRBJ2-1, the V gene TRBV4-1; TCRdb proposes TRBD1, but this gene call is untestable without DNA. Germline V CDR1 and CDR2: MGHRA, YSYEKL. This CDR3 has 16 residues. CDR3 region: CASSQALTGSYNEQFF.

The chain is built from TRBV27 and TRBJ2-7; the D call of TRBD1 rests on TCRdb alone, since no DNA is present to check it. Germline V gene data show CDR1 as MNHEY and CDR2 as SMNVEV (reference sequence). The CDR3 covers 16 residues. This CDR3 reads CASSLTSDRAGNEQYF.

The V gene is TRBV7-8, the J gene TRBJ2-2; the D call from TCRdb, TRBD1, cannot be confirmed without DNA. The CDR3 is 15 residues long. Germline-derived CDR1 and CDR2 are SGHVS and FQNEAQ. CDR3 loop: CASSLWGADTGELFF.

The chain links TRBV20-1 to TRBJ1-6; TCRdb's D call of TRBD1 is untestable without DNA. Germline values: CDR1 DFQATT, CDR2 SNEGSKA (reference sequence). The CDR3 spans 13 residues. CDR3 in amino acids: CSARSGLSSPLHF.

The chain employs TRBV5-1 and TRBJ1-6; TCRdb calls TRBD1, which cannot be checked without DNA. There are 15 residues in the CDR3. The germline CDR1 and CDR2 sequences are SGHRS and YFSETQ. The CDR3 here is CASSLEGQPNSPLHF.

The genes are TRBV28 and TRBJ1-5; absent DNA, TCRdb's TRBD1 call cannot be checked. CDR3 length: 18 amino acids. Germline V lookup: CDR1 MDHEN, CDR2 SYDVKM. CDR3: CASSLPSTGTPINQPQHF.

The chain has TRBV15 and TRBJ2-1; the TRBD1 assignment by TCRdb is unverifiable without DNA. CDR1 LNHNV and CDR2 YYDKDF come from the germline V gene (reference sequence). The CDR3 extends over 13 amino acids. CDR3 in amino acids: CATSRTRGPEQFF.

The rearrangement links TRBV12-3 or TRBV12-4 to TRBJ2-1; the TCRdb call, TRBD1, lacks DNA for checking. CDR3 length equals 11 residues. The chain's CDR3 is CASRQTGEQFF.

The chain links TRBV20-1 to TRBJ2-7; the TCRdb call, TRBD1, lacks DNA for checking. The CDR3 length is 13 residues. From germline, CDR1 is DFQATT and CDR2 SNEGSKA (reference sequence). The chain's CDR3 is CSANDRGLYEQYF.

The chain joins TRBV12-3 or TRBV12-4 to TRBJ1-2. The CDR3 has 14 amino acids. The CDR3 sequence is CASSLRDLSMGYTF.

The rearrangement joins TRBV13 to TRBJ1-1; TCRdb outputs TRBD1, but without DNA this stays unchecked. Germline loops: CDR1 PRHDT, CDR2 FYEKMQ (reference sequence). This CDR3 region has 15 residues. This CDR3 reads CASSSLQVGNTEAFF.

This chain connects TRBV3-1 to TRBJ2-4; no DNA is available, so the TRBD2 call from TCRdb remains unchecked. In germline, CDR1 is LGHDT, CDR2 YNNKEL (reference sequence). There are 15 residues in the CDR3. CDR3 sequence: CASSQDNGGRDIQYF.

The chain employs TRBV15 and TRBJ1-5; TCRdb proposes TRBD1, but this gene call is untestable without DNA. CDR1 LNHNV and CDR2 YYDKDF come from the germline V gene (reference sequence). The CDR3 loop spans 17 amino acids. The CDR3 is CATSREGGLASNQPQHF.

The rearrangement uses TRBV28 and TRBJ2-3; TCRdb names TRBD1, which stays unverified in the absence of DNA. This CDR3 comprises 15 residues. CDR1 is MDHEN and CDR2 is SYDVKM in the germline V gene. The CDR3 sequence is CASSLAQGAADTQYF.

The CDR3 protein is CASSPTMDTQYF. V and J are TRBV12-3 or TRBV12-4 and TRBJ2-3. The CDR3 totals 12 residues.